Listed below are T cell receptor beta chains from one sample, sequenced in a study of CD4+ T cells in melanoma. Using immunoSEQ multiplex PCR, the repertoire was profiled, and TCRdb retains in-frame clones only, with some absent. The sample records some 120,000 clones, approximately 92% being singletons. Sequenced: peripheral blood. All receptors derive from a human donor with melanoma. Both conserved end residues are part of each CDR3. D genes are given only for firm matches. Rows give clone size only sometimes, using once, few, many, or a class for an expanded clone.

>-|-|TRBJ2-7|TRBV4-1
TGCGCCAGCAGCCAGGGCCAGCAGGGTGAGATCTACGAGCAGTACTTC
CASSQGQQGEIYEQYF
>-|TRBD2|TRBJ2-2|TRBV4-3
TGCGCCAGCAGCCAAGCTAAGGCTAGCGGAAACACCGGGGAGCTGTTTTTT
CASSQAKASGNTGELFF
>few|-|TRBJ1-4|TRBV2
TGTGCCAGCAGCCCACAGGGTGAAAAACTGTTTTTT
CASSPQGEKLFF
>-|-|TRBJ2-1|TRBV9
TGTGCCAGCAGCGAGGAGGGCAGGGTCTTTTACGAGCAGTTCTTC
CASSEEGRVFYEQFF
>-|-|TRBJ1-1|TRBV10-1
TGCGCCAGCAGTGCTCAGCCTTCGTTTGCGGAGGGGGACACTGAAGCTTTCTTT
CASSAQPSFAEGDTEAFF
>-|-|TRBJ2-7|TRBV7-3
TGTGCCAGCAGCTCAAACAGGGCCCACGAGCAGTACTTC
CASSSNRAHEQYF
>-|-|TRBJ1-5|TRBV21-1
TGTGCCAGCAGCAAAGGTGAGTCTTGGCAGGCAAATCAGCCCCAGCATTTT
CASSKGESWQANQPQHF
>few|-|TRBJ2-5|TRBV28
TGTGCCAGCAGTCAAACAGAGGAGACCCAGTACTTC
CASSQTEETQYF
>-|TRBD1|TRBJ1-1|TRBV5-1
TGCGCCAGCAGCTTGGGGGACAGGAACACTGAAGCTTTCTTT
CASSLGDRNTEAFF
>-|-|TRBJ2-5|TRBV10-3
TGTGCCACTAGGGAGTCTGAAGAGACCCAGTACTTC
CATRESEETQYF
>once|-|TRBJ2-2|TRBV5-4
TGTGCCAGCAGCTTACCAGGGAAAGGGAACACCGGGGAGCTGTTTTTT
CASSLPGKGNTGELFF
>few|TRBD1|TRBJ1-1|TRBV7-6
TGTGCCAGCAGCGCAGGGGGAAACACTGAAGCTTTCTTT
CASSAGGNTEAFF
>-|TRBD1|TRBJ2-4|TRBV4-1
TGCGCCAGCAGCCACCTACCGGGACAGCAAGCTACGGCCAAAAACATTCAGTACTTC
CASSHLPGQQATAKNIQYF